Sequencing of this T cell receptor beta chain was carried out in a study of blood T cell repertoires in COVID-19. Study-level background: Collection of acute and convalescent COVID-19 samples took place in the United States, Italy and Spain. Sources were T cells, B-cell-depleted T cells, or PBMCs; the material itself was cDNA or gDNA.

In the authors' workflow: Reference gene primer amplification gave nucleated cell count estimates. The assay was immunoSEQ multiplex PCR, and TCRdb's table has in-frame clones only and misses some. V and J calls and clone size are given by that table; D and trimming were obtained from the DNA. Of roughly 38,000 clones listed, roughly 86% were seen once; the top ten hold around 20%. The germline V and J ends were trimmed by 3 bases and 7 bases, with 12 bases remaining between them. The length of the CDR3 is 13 residues. Germline V gene sequence: CDR1 MNHEY, CDR2 SMNVEV (reference sequence). Input material: peripheral blood. The J gene is TRBJ2-5, the V gene TRBV27, with D possibly being TRBD1 (5 bases). The sequence derives from a man aged 50-60 years in a cohort sampled during active COVID-19. The chain's CDR3 is CASSLTPQGTQYF. The CDR3 DNA follows: TGTGCCAGCAGTTTGACACCCCAGGGGACCCAGTACTTC.